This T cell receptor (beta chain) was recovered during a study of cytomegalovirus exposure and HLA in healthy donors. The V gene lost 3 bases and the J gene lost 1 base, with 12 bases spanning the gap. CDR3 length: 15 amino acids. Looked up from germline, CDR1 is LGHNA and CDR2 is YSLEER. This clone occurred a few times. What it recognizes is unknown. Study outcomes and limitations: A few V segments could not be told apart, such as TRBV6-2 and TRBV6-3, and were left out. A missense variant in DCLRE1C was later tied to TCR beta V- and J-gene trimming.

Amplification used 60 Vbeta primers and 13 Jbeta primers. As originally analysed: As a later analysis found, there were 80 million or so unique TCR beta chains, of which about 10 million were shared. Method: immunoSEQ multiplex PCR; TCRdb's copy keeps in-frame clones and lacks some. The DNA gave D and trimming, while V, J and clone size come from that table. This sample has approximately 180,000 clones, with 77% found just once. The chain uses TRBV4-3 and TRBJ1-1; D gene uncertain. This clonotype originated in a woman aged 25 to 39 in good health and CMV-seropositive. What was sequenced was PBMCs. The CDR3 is CASSHEVAGNTEAFF. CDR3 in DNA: TGCGCCAGCAGCCATGAAGTAGCCGGGAACACTGAAGCTTTCTTT.